This T cell receptor beta chain stems from a study of T cells after somatic rescue of genetic block (dated by TCRdb to the early 2020s). For the wider study: What the study looked at was long-term robustness, specifically in a T-cell system that came about through somatic rescue of a genetic block in T-cell development.

There are 17 amino acids in the CDR3, from cysteine to phenylalanine inclusive. Only the CDR3 part of the read is kept: 51 bases, read in frame from the first base. V is trimmed back by 6 bases and J by 7 bases, and the junction contains 15 bases that no gene match accounts for. Reading the germline V gene (reference sequence) gives CDR1 SEHNR and CDR2 FQNEAQ. Receptor libraries were prepared by the immunoSEQ multiplex PCR assay. Entries here come from immuneACCESS through TCRdb and include only in-frame sequences with V and J called. Some clones fail to appear in such tables; in the studies checked, an unresolved V gene covers under half of the shortfall, and the cause of the remainder is unknown. The sample includes approximately 10,000 clones, with around 70% observed a single time. Around 12% of the sample belongs to the ten largest clones. In regard to this clone: Its antigen is still unknown. Qualities for individual bases were not recorded, and no much larger clone is one base off.

The sequenced sample was peripheral blood mononuclear cells (PBMCs). The chain couples TRBV7-9 to TRBJ2-2; the junction holds 9 bases that match TRBD1. This sequence was found in a boy between 10 and 17 years old. In nucleotide form, the sequence is TGTGCCAGCAGGGAGGCCCCGAGACAGGGGGAAGGCGGGGAGCTGTTTTTT. Its product reads: CASREAPRQGEGGELFF.